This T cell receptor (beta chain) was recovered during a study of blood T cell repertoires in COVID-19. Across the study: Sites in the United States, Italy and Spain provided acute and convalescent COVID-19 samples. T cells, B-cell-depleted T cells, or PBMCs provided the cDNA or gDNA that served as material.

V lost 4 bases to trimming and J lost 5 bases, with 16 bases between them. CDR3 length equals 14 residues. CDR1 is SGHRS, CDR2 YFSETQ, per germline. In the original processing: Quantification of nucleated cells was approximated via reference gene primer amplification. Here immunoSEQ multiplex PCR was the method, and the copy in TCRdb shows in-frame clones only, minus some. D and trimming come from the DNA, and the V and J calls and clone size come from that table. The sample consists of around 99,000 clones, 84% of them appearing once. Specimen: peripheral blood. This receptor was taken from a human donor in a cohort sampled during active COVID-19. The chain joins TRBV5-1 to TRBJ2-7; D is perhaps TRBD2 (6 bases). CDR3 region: CASSKLASTNEQYF. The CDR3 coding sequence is TGCGCCAGCAGCAAACTAGCATCTACTAACGAGCAGTACTTC.